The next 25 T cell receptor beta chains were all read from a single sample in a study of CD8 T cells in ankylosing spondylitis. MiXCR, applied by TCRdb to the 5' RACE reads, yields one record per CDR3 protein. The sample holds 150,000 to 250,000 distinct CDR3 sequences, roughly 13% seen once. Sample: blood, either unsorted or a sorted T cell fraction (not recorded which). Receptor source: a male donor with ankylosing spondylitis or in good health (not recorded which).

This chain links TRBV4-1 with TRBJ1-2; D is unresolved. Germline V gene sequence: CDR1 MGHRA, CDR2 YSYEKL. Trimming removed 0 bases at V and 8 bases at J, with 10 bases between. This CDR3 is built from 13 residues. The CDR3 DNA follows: TGCGCCAGCAGCCAAGATCTGGTGCTAGGCTACACCTTC. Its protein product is CASSQDLVLGYTF.

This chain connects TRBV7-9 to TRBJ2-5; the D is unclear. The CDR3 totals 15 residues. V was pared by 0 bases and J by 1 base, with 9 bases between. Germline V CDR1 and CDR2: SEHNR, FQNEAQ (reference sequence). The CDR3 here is CASSLASPIQETQYF. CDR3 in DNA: TGTGCCAGCAGCTTAGCCTCCCCGATCCAAGAGACCCAGTACTTC.

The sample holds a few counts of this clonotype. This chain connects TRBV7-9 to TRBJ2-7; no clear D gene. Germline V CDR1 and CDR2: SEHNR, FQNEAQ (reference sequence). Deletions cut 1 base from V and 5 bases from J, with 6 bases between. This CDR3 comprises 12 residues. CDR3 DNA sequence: TGTGCCAGCAGCTTAGGGGTCCACGAGCAGTACTTC. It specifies CASSLGVHEQYF.

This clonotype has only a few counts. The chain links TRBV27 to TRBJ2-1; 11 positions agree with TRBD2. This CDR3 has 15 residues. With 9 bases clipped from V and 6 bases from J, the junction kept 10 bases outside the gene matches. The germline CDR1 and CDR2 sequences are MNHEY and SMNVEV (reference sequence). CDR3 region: CASCTGTSGANEQFF. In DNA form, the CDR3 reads TGTGCCAGTTGCACCGGGACTAGCGGAGCCAATGAGCAGTTCTTC.

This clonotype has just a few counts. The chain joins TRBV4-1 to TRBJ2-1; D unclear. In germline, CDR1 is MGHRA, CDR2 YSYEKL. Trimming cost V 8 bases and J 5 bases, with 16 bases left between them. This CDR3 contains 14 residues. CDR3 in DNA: TGCGCCAGCTCTAACCCACGGCCTGACAATGAGCAGTTCTTC. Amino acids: CASSNPRPDNEQFF.

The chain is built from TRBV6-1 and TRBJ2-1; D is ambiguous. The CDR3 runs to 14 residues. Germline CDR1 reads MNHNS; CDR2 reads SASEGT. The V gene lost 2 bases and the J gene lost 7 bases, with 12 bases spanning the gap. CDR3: CASSESWHPNEQFF. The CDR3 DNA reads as TGTGCCAGCAGTGAAAGTTGGCACCCTAATGAGCAGTTCTTC.

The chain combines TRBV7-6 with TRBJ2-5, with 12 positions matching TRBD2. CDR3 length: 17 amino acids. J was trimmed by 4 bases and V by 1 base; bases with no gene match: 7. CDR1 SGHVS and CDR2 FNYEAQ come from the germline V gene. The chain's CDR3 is CASSLELAGGVGETQYF. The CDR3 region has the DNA TGTGCCAGCAGCTTAGAACTAGCGGGGGGCGTAGGAGAGACCCAGTACTTC.

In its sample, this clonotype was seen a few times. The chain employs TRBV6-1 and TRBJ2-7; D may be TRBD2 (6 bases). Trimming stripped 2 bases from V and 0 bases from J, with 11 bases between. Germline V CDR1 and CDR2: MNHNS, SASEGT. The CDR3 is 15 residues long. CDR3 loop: CASSERQEGSYEQYF. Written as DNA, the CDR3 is TGTGCCAGCAGTGAAAGGCAGGAGGGCTCCTACGAGCAGTACTTC.

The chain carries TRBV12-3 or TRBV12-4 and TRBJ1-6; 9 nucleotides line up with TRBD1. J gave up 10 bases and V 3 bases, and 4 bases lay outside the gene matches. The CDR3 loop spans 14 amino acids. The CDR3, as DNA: TGTGCCAGCAGTTTTGGGACAGGGACCTCACCCCTCCACTTT. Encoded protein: CASSFGTGTSPLHF.

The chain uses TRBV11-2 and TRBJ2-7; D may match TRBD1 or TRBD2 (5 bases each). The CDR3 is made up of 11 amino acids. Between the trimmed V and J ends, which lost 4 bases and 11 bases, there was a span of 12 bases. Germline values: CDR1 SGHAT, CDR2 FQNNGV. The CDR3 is CASSSVGRKYF. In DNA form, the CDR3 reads TGTGCCAGCAGCTCCGTGGGACGAAAGTACTTC.

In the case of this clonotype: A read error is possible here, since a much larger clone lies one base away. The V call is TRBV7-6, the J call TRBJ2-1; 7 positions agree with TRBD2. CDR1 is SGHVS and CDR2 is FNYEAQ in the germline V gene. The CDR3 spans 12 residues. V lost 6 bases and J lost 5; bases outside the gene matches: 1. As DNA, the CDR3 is TGTGCCAGCAGGGGGGGGGACAATGAGCAGTTCTTC. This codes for CASRGGDNEQFF.

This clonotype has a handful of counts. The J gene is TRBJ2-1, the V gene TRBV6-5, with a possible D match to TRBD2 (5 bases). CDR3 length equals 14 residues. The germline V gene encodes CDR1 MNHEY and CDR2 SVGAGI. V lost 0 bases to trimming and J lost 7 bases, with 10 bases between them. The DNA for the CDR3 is TGTGCCAGCAGTTACTCGGACTCCCAAAATGAGCAGTTCTTC. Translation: CASSYSDSQNEQFF.

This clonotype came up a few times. CDR3 DNA: TGTGCCAGCAGCTTAGCAGGGGGGGGCGTATACAATGAGCAGTTCTTC. It is translated as CASSLAGGGVYNEQFF. This chain uses TRBV11-2 with TRBJ2-1, with D possibly being TRBD1 or TRBD2 (7 bases each). Germline-derived CDR1 and CDR2 are SGHAT and FQNNGV. This CDR3 has 16 residues. With 1 base removed from V and 4 bases from J, the gap between germline ends came to 14 bases.

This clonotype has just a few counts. CDR3 in DNA: TGCAGTGCTAGAGATCTTGCGGCGGAGCCCCAGCATTTT. It specifies CSARDLAAEPQHF. The J gene is TRBJ1-5, the V gene TRBV20-1; D is unclear. Per germline, CDR1 DFQATT and CDR2 SNEGSKA (reference sequence). The CDR3 is made up of 13 amino acids. The germline V and J ends were trimmed by 0 bases and 8 bases, with 11 bases remaining between them.

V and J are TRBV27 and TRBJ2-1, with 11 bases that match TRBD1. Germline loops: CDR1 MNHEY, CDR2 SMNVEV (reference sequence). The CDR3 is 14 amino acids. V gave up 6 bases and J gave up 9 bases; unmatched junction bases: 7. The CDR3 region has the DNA TGTGCCAGCAGCCGGACAGGGGGCTGGGGTGAGCAGTTCTTC. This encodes CASSRTGGWGEQFF.

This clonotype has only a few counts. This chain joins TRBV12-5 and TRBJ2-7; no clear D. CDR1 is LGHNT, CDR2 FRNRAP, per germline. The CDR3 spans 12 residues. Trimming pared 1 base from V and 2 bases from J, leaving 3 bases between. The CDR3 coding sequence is TGTGCTAGTGGTTTGGGGCCCTACGAGCAGTACTTC. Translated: CASGLGPYEQYF.

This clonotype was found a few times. The CDR3 nucleotides read TGTGCCAGCAGCGGGGATGTTTTAGGAGGTAATGAAAAACTGTTTTTT. Translation gives CASSGDVLGGNEKLFF. The V gene is TRBV2, the J gene TRBJ1-4, with D uncertain. This CDR3 spans 16 amino acids. The V and J ends lost 6 bases and 4 bases respectively, with 18 bases between them. Germline lookup yields CDR1 SNHLY and CDR2 FYNNEI.

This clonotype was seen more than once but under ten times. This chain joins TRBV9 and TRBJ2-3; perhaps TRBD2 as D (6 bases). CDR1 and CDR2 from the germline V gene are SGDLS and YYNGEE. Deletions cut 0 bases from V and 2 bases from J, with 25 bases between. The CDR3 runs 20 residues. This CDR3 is CASSVVSLGGISSSTDTQYF. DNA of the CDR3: TGTGCCAGCAGCGTAGTTTCCCTGGGCGGGATATCATCTTCCACAGATACGCAGTATTTT.

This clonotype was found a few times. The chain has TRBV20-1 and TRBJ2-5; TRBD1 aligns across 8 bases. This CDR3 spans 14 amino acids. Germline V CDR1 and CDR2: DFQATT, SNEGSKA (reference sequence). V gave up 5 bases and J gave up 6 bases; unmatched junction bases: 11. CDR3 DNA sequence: TGCAGTGCTCGTCCTCGGACAGGGTTGAAGACCCAGTACTTC. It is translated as CSARPRTGLKTQYF.

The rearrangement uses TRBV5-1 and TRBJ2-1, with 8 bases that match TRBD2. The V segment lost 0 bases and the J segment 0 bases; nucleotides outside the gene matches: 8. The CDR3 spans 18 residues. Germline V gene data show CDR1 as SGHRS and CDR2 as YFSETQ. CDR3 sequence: CASSLALAGYSSYNEQFF. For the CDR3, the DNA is TGCGCCAGCAGCTTGGCTCTAGCGGGTTACAGCTCCTACAATGAGCAGTTCTTC. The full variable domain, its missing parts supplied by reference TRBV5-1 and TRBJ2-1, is KAGVTQTPRYLIKTRGQQVTLSCSPISGHRSVSWYQQTPGQGLQFLFEYFSETQRNKGNFPGRFSGRQFSNSRSEMNVSTLELGDSALYLCASSLALAGYSSYNEQFFGPGTRLTVL.

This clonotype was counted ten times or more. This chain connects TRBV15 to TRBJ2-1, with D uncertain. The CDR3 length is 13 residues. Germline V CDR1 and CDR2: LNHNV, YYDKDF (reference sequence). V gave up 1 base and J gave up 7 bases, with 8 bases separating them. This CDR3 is CATSRVSLNEQFF. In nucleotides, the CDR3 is TGTGCCACCAGCAGAGTATCCCTAAATGAGCAGTTCTTC.

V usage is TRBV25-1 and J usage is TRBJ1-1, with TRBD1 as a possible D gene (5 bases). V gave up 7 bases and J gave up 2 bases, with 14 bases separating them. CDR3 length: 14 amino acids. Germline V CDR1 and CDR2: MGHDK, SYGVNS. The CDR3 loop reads CASTHWGPNTEAFF. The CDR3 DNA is TGTGCCAGCACCCATTGGGGCCCCAACACTGAAGCTTTCTTT.

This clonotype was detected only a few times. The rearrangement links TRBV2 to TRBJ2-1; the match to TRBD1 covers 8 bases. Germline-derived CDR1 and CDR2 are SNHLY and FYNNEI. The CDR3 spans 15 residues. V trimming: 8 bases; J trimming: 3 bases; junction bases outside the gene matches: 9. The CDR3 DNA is TGTGCCAGCCTTCCTTTGGACAGGGACTACAATGAGCAGTTCTTC. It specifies CASLPLDRDYNEQFF.

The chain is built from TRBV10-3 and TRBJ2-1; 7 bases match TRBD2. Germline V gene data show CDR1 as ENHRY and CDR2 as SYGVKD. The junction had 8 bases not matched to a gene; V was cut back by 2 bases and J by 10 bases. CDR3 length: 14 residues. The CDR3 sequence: CAISEQRGALEQFF. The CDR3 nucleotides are TGTGCCATCAGTGAGCAGCGGGGAGCCCTAGAGCAGTTCTTC.

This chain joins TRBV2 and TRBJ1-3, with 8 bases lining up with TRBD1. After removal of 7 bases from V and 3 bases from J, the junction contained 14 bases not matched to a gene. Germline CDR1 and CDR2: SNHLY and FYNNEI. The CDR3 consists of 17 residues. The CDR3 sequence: CASIDPYQDRDGNTIYF. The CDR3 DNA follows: TGTGCCAGCATAGACCCATACCAGGACAGGGATGGAAACACCATATATTTT.